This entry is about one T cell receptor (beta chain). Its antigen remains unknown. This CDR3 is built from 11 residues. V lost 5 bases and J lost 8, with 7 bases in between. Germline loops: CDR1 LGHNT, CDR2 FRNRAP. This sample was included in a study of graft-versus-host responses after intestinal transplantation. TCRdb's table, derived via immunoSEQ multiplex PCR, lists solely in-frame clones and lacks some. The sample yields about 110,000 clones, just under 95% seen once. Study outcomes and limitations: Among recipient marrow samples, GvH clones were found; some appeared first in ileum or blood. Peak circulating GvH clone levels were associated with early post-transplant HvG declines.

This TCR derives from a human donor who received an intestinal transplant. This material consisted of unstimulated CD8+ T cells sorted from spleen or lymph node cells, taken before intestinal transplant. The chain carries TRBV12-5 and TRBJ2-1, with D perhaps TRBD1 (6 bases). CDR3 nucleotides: TGTGCTAGTGGTCCAGGGGATGAGCAGTTCTTC. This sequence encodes CASGPGDEQFF.